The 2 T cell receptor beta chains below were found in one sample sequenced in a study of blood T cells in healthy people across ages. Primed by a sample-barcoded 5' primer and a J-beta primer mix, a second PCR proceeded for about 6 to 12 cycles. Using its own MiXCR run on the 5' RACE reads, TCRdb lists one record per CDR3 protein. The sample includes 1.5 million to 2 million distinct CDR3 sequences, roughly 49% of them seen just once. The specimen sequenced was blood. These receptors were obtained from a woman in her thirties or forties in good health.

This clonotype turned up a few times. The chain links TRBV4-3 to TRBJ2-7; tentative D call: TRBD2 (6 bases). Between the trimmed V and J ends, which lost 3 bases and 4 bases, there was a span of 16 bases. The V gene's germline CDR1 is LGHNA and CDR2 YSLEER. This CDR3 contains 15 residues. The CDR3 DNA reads TGCGCCAGCAGCCATAGCGGACATGGCGTTTACGAGCAGTACTTC. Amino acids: CASSHSGHGVYEQYF.

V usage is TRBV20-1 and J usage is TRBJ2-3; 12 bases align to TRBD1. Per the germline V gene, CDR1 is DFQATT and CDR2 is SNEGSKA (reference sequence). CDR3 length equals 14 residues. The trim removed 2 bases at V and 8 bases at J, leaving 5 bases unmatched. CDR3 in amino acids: CSARSGTGGFTQYF. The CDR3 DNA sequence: TGCAGTGCTAGATCCGGGACAGGGGGCTTTACGCAGTATTTT.